This is a list of T cell receptor beta chains from one sample in a study of response to subunit inactivated influenza vaccine. TCRdb processed the RT-PCR reads anew with MiXCR; each CDR3 protein has one entry. Among 500,000 to 550,000 distinct CDR3 sequences listed, 7.5% to 8.5% were seen once. The sample was PBMCs from blood, taken less than 30 months after vaccination. These receptors came from a man aged 45 to 70 who received an inactivated influenza vaccine. CDR3s include the opening cysteine and the closing phenylalanine or tryptophan. A D gene is named only where the DNA matches it firmly. Not every row has a clone size; where given, it reads once, few, many or a size class.

v_gene,j_gene,d_gene,abundance,CDR3nt,CDR3aa
TRBV5-1,TRBJ1-1,-,-,TGCGCCAGCAGCCCCTTACAGGGAGTGAACACTGAAGCTTTCTTT,CASSPLQGVNTEAFF
TRBV6-1,TRBJ1-1,-,-,TGTGCCAGCAGACCTAAGGGAGGGAACACTGAAGCTTTCTTT,CASRPKGGNTEAFF
TRBV7-8,TRBJ1-3,-,many,TGTGCCAGCAGCTTAGGTTGGACCTCTGGAAACACCATATATTTT,CASSLGWTSGNTIYF
TRBV6-5,TRBJ2-7,TRBD2,few,TGTGCCAGCAGTTACTCGGCTAGCGGGGGGAAGTACGAGCAGTACTTC,CASSYSASGGKYEQYF
TRBV4-3,TRBJ2-1,-,-,TGCGCCAGCAGCCAAGACTCGGGAGTCCCCAATGAGCAGTTCTTC,CASSQDSGVPNEQFF
TRBV3-1,TRBJ1-4,-,many,TGTGCCAGCAGCCAAGACAGGGCCAATGAAAAACTGTTTTTT,CASSQDRANEKLFF
TRBV24-1,TRBJ2-4,TRBD1,many,TGTGCCACCAGTGCCGCGAGACAGGGGGACATTCAGTACTTC,CATSAARQGDIQYF
TRBV5-1,TRBJ2-1,TRBD2,few,TGCGCCAGCTCACAAGGTAGCGGGCCTTACAATGAGCAGTTCTTC,CASSQGSGPYNEQFF
TRBV4-3,TRBJ2-1,-,many,TGCGCCAGCAGCCTTCACCGGGGGCGGGGGCCTTACAATGAGCAGTTCTTC,CASSLHRGRGPYNEQFF
TRBV5-4,TRBJ1-2,-,few,TGTGCCAGCAGCTTGGAAGGGGACGGCTATGGCTACACCTTC,CASSLEGDGYGYTF
TRBV12-3/TRBV12-4,TRBJ2-7,-,-,TGTGCCAGCAGTCCTAATCCCCGCTACGAGCAGTACTTC,CASSPNPRYEQYF
TRBV20-1,TRBJ2-3,-,few,TGCAGTGCTAGGAGACAGGATACGCAGTATTTT,CSARRQDTQYF
TRBV12-3/TRBV12-4,TRBJ1-1,TRBD1,-,TGTGCCAGCAGTTTATTGGGACAGGGCACTGAAGCTTTCTTT,CASSLLGQGTEAFF
TRBV6-1,TRBJ1-2,-,many,TGTGCCAGCAAGGGGGGCGTCGATGGCTACACCTTC,CASKGGVDGYTF